Listed below are T cell receptor beta chains from one sample, sequenced in a study of monozygotic twins with inflammatory bowel disease. TCRdb re-called the 5' RACE reads and shows each CDR3 protein once, DNA omitted. The sample includes about 150,000 distinct CDR3 sequences. What was sequenced was blood. The source of these receptors is a human donor with ulcerative colitis or Crohn's disease, or a healthy co-twin of an affected twin (not recorded which). CDR3s include the opening cysteine and the closing phenylalanine or tryptophan. Fields, in order: J gene, V gene, CDR3 protein.

J gene: TRBJ2-6; V gene: TRBV29-1; CDR3 protein: CSVALGRHSGANVLTF
J gene: TRBJ1-1; V gene: TRBV2; CDR3 protein: CASSGVGSTEAFF
J gene: TRBJ2-1; V gene: TRBV20-1; CDR3 protein: CSAYTGPSYNEQFF
J gene: TRBJ2-3; V gene: TRBV5-5; CDR3 protein: CASSTIGSLDTQYF
J gene: TRBJ1-1; V gene: TRBV5-1; CDR3 protein: CASSWGAENTEAFF
J gene: TRBJ1-2; V gene: TRBV28; CDR3 protein: CASLGPPYGYTF
J gene: TRBJ2-3; V gene: TRBV7-9; CDR3 protein: CASSFGDNTDTQYF
J gene: TRBJ2-1; V gene: TRBV5-1; CDR3 protein: CASSWGPGGDEQFF
J gene: TRBJ1-2; V gene: TRBV6-6; CDR3 protein: CASSPPGTNYGYTF
J gene: TRBJ2-1; V gene: TRBV25-1; CDR3 protein: CASSELGSNEQFF
J gene: TRBJ2-7; V gene: TRBV5-4; CDR3 protein: CASSLTGIHPYEQYF
J gene: TRBJ2-7; V gene: TRBV20-1; CDR3 protein: CSARVPGGARIYEQYF
J gene: TRBJ2-3; V gene: TRBV7-9; CDR3 protein: CASSLPGRATDTQYF
J gene: TRBJ1-4; V gene: TRBV28; CDR3 protein: CASSFHRGRTNEKLFF
J gene: TRBJ1-1; V gene: TRBV29-1; CDR3 protein: CSVEVGGGGTEAFF
J gene: TRBJ2-6; V gene: TRBV6-1; CDR3 protein: CASTKGVISGANVLTF
J gene: TRBJ1-1; V gene: TRBV20-1; CDR3 protein: CSARATENTEAFF
J gene: TRBJ1-5; V gene: TRBV5-8; CDR3 protein: CASSTEASVPGCIF
J gene: TRBJ2-2; V gene: TRBV4-3; CDR3 protein: CASSPHDRTRNGELFF
J gene: TRBJ2-3; V gene: TRBV30; CDR3 protein: CAWSSTVNTQYF
J gene: TRBJ1-6; V gene: TRBV6-5; CDR3 protein: CASSYFQGSSSPLHF
J gene: TRBJ2-7; V gene: TRBV4-2; CDR3 protein: CASSPVLGNYEQYF
J gene: TRBJ1-1; V gene: TRBV12-3/TRBV12-4; CDR3 protein: CASSLKMNTEAFF
J gene: TRBJ2-1; V gene: TRBV5-1; CDR3 protein: CASSLNPRDRGLNEQFF